The following is a T cell receptor (beta chain) sequence with its context. The antigen is undetermined. The entry originates in a study of T cells in localized non-small cell lung cancer. General study findings and limits: The highest T cell clonality was in uninvolved adjacent lung, above tumor. Heterogeneity remains possible, as sequencing covered one tumor region only. Paired adjacent lung recovered a median roughly 50 of the top 100 tumor clones.

The repertoire was sequenced with immunoSEQ multiplex PCR; TCRdb's copy has only in-frame clones and lacks some. The sample has tens of thousands of clones, around 86% seen once. Germline-derived CDR1 and CDR2 are LGHNA and YSLEER. This CDR3 is 16 amino acids long. Trimming took off 4 bases at V and 4 bases at J, with 16 bases between the two ends. The TCR sequence derives from a woman aged 40-75 years with stage I lung adenocarcinoma. V gene TRBV4-3 combines with J gene TRBJ2-2; D call uncertain. Sequencing used peripheral blood, obtained before any cancer treatment. The DNA of the CDR3 is TGCGCCAGCAGCCGCCTAAATGGGCCCGGCACCGGGGAGCTGTTTTTT. Translation gives CASSRLNGPGTGELFF.